Presented here are 17 T cell receptor beta chains from one specimen sequenced in a study of shared clonotypes between healthy human individuals (TCRdb year 2020). The library was obtained by the immunoSEQ multiplex PCR assay. TCRdb took over this immuneACCESS table, retaining in-frame rearrangements with V and J assigned. Such tables are incomplete; in checked studies, under half of the missing clones stem from an unresolved V gene, and the remainder is unexplained. Within this sample are roughly 2 million clones, with roughly 95% of them counted one time only. The biggest ten clones account for under 0.15% of the sample. The specimen sequenced was naive CD4+ T cells sorted from blood. The sample's cell subset or site, from its label and the paper: CD45RA+ positively selected. Receptors were obtained from a man aged 18-30 years in good health.

The V gene is TRBV5-1, the J gene TRBJ2-5, with a possible D match to TRBD2 (6 bases). The CDR3 loop spans 14 amino acids. V lost 2 bases and J lost 4, with 12 bases in between. Germline loops: CDR1 SGHRS, CDR2 YFSETQ. The CDR3 region is CASSFSGEAETQYF. The CDR3 region has the DNA TGCGCCAGCAGCTTTTCCGGGGAGGCAGAGACCCAGTACTTC. The full variable domain, with the rest looked up from reference TRBV5-1 and TRBJ2-5, is KAGVTQTPRYLIKTRGQQVTLSCSPISGHRSVSWYQQTPGQGLQFLFEYFSETQRNKGNFPGRFSGRQFSNSRSEMNVSTLELGDSALYLCASSFSGEAETQYFGPGTRLLVL.

V is TRBV9 and J is TRBJ2-4; TRBD2 matches 12 bases. Losses at the gene ends were 3 bases for V and 6 bases for J; bases not matched to a gene: 4. Germline CDR1 is SGDLS and CDR2 is YYNGEE. The CDR3 sequence is 15 residues long. The CDR3 DNA sequence: TGTGCCAGCAGCGCTAGCGGGGGGGCTATAAACATTCAGTACTTC. It codes for CASSASGGAINIQYF.

This sequence joins TRBV30 and TRBJ2-2, with 16 bases that match TRBD2. The CDR3 consists of 19 residues. J was trimmed by 1 base and V by 6 bases; bases with no gene match: 11. Per germline, CDR1 GTSNPN and CDR2 SVGIG (reference sequence). The CDR3 here is CACQCPGTSGRVNTGELFF. CDR3 bases: TGTGCCTGTCAGTGTCCCGGGACTAGCGGGAGGGTGAACACCGGGGAGCTGTTTTTT.

Of note for this clone: The same CDR3 is also encoded by other DNA sequences in this sample. This chain connects TRBV6-5 to TRBJ2-7; possibly TRBD1 for D (7 bases). The V end lost 7 bases, the J end lost 1 base, and 11 bases lay between the germline ends. Germline V gives CDR1 MNHEY, CDR2 SVGAGI. This CDR3 is built from 13 residues. The CDR3 loop is CASTAGGSYEQYF. CDR3 sequence (DNA): TGTGCCAGCACCGCAGGGGGGTCCTACGAGCAGTACTTC.

The J gene is TRBJ1-3, the V gene TRBV6-6; perhaps TRBD1 as D (5 bases). This CDR3 is 15 amino acids long. V was pared by 6 bases and J by 0 bases, with 12 bases between. Germline assignment: CDR1 MNHNY and CDR2 SVGAGI (reference sequence). CDR3 loop: CASRAQDGSGNTIYF. The CDR3 coding sequence is TGTGCCAGCAGGGCACAGGACGGCTCTGGAAACACCATATATTTT.

The chain recombines TRBV6-5 with TRBJ2-7, with 10 bases fitting TRBD2. Germline V CDR1 and CDR2: MNHEY, SVGAGI. The CDR3 is 13 residues long. Unmatched junction bases numbered 5, after V lost 9 bases and J lost 3 bases. CDR3 protein: CASQREGRYEQYF. CDR3 coding DNA: TGTGCCAGTCAGCGGGAGGGCCGCTACGAGCAGTACTTC.

About this clone: An end of the junction differs from the germline gene, which may be a read error. The chain recombines TRBV5-4 with TRBJ1-2; tentative D call: TRBD1 (5 bases). Germline CDR1 and CDR2: SGHNT and YYREEE (reference sequence). This CDR3 is built from 14 residues. In DNA form, the CDR3 reads TGTGCCAGCAGATTGGTAGGGGCTAACTATGGCTACACCTTC. Translation: CASRLVGANYGYTF. The whole variable domain, filled in from reference TRBV5-4 and TRBJ1-2, reads ETGVTQSPTHLIKTRGQQVTLRCSSQSGHNTVSWYQQALGQGPQFIFQYYREEENGRGNFPPRFSGLQFPNYSSELNVNALELDDSALYLCASRLVGANYGYTFGSGTRLTVV.

The chain uses TRBV30 and TRBJ1-6; D gene ambiguous. Trimming cost V 4 bases and J 7 bases, with 11 bases left between them. Germline assignment: CDR1 GTSNPN and CDR2 SVGIG (reference sequence). The CDR3 consists of 13 residues. As DNA, the CDR3 is TGTGCCTGGAACCAAATCGGGAATTCACCCCTCCACTTT. Protein sequence: CAWNQIGNSPLHF.

The V and J genes are TRBV19 and TRBJ2-7, with 12 bases identical to TRBD2. The CDR3 has 15 residues. Trimming cost V 8 bases and J 0 bases; bases outside gene matches: 5. Germline V gene sequence: CDR1 LNHDA, CDR2 SQIVND (reference sequence). CDR3 loop: CASRTSGGNSYEQYF. The DNA of the CDR3 is TGTGCCAGTCGTACTAGCGGGGGGAACTCCTACGAGCAGTACTTC.

Comment on this clone: This same CDR3 is encoded by further DNA sequences in the sample. The chain joins TRBV2 to TRBJ1-2, with 10 bases lining up with TRBD1. This CDR3 has 14 residues. Germline trimming cut 6 bases from V and 5 bases from J; bases unmatched to any gene: 6. Germline V gives CDR1 SNHLY, CDR2 FYNNEI. The CDR3 region has the DNA TGTGCCAGCAGCAGACAGGGGGCAGGGTATGGCTACACCTTC. Its translation is CASSRQGAGYGYTF.

The chain uses TRBV2 and TRBJ2-2, with 7 bases fitting TRBD1. V trimming: 1 base; J trimming: 9 bases; junction bases outside the gene matches: 8. The germline V gene has CDR1 SNHLY and CDR2 FYNNEI. The CDR3 covers 15 residues. The CDR3 region is CASSEVGTAYRELFF. The DNA of the CDR3 is TGTGCCAGCAGTGAAGTAGGGACAGCCTATCGGGAGCTGTTTTTT.

The gene calls are TRBV30 and TRBJ1-6; 7 nucleotides line up with TRBD1. The CDR3 length is 15 residues. In germline, CDR1 is GTSNPN, CDR2 SVGIG (reference sequence). V shed 4 bases and J 5 bases; nucleotides not matched to a gene: 8. Here the CDR3 DNA reads TGTGCCTGGACCACAGGGGCCCAGCATAATTCACCCCTCCACTTT. Residues: CAWTTGAQHNSPLHF. The entire variable domain, with the rest obtained from reference TRBV30 and TRBJ1-6, is as follows: SQTIHQWPATLVQPVGSPLSLECTVEGTSNPNLYWYRQAAGRGLQLLFYSVGIGQISSEVPQNLSASRPQDRQFILSSKKLLLSDSGFYLCAWTTGAQHNSPLHFGNGTRLTVT.

The rearrangement joins TRBV6-1 to TRBJ2-1; 12 bases map to TRBD2. V lost 4 bases to trimming and J lost 2 bases; unmatched junction nucleotides: 3. Per the germline V gene, CDR1 is MNHNS and CDR2 is SASEGT. The CDR3 is made up of 16 amino acids. CDR3 sequence: CASSARLAGAYNEQFF. As DNA, the CDR3 is TGTGCCAGCAGTGCCAGACTAGCGGGAGCCTACAATGAGCAGTTCTTC.

As for this clone: This sample also contains other DNA sequences that code for the same CDR3. The rearrangement uses TRBV5-5 and TRBJ1-6; D may be TRBD1 (5 bases). The CDR3 has 14 amino acids. V shed 0 bases and J shed 10 bases, with 11 bases lying between them. Germline V gives CDR1 SGHKS, CDR2 YYEKEE (reference sequence). CDR3 loop: CASSLGQGGSPLHF. The CDR3 DNA reads TGTGCCAGCAGCTTGGGTCAGGGTGGGTCACCCCTCCACTTT.

This clone was observed a single time. The chain couples TRBV11-2 to TRBJ2-2, with D perhaps matching TRBD2 (5 bases). V lost 4 bases to trimming and J lost 4 bases, with 10 bases between them. Germline values: CDR1 SGHAT, CDR2 FQNNGV. CDR3 length equals 14 residues. DNA for the CDR3: TGTGCCAGCAGCTCCACCAGCGGCACCGGGGAGCTGTTTTTT. Its translation is CASSSTSGTGELFF.

CDR3 sequence: CASSWNTEAFF. CDR3 sequence (DNA): TGTGCCAGCAGTTGGAACACTGAAGCTTTCTTT. This chain uses TRBV6-6 with TRBJ1-1; D gene unclear. Trimming took off 4 bases at V and 1 base at J, with 1 base between the two ends. Germline V gene sequence: CDR1 MNHNY, CDR2 SVGAGI (reference sequence). The CDR3 length is 11 residues.

Turning to this clone: The same CDR3 can be traced to other DNA sequences in this sample. The V and J genes are TRBV9 and TRBJ1-2, with 7 bases identical to TRBD1. The germline V gene has CDR1 SGDLS and CDR2 YYNGEE. With 4 bases clipped from V and 4 bases from J, the junction kept 4 bases outside the gene matches. This CDR3 is built from 13 residues. The DNA for the CDR3 is TGTGCCAGCAGCCGACAGGGAAGCTATGGCTACACCTTC. Residues: CASSRQGSYGYTF.